This record covers a single T cell receptor (beta chain). Its antigen target is currently unknown. One end of the junction fails to match germline, which may point to a read error. Looking up the germline V gene yields CDR1 KGHSH and CDR2 LQKENI. There are 16 amino acids in the CDR3, from cysteine to phenylalanine inclusive. Only the CDR3 region is kept as DNA, spanning 48 bases read in frame from base 1. This record comes from a study of blood T cell repertoires in COVID-19 (dated by TCRdb to the early 2020s). Regarding the complete study: Samples covering the acute and convalescent phases of COVID-19 were provided by collaborators in the United States, Italy and Spain. The prospective study material was composed of cDNA or gDNA derived from T cells, B-cell-depleted T cells, or PBMCs. Subjects who had been exposed to COVID-19, were actively infected with it, or had recovered from it provided the deeply sampled blood TCRbeta repertoires that made up the dataset. The repertoires were made available in a free public database intended to serve as a resource for research on the immune response to SARS-CoV-2. The samples were drawn from two sources: the first 160 participants of the ongoing ImmuneRACE study, and approximately 1,300 subjects contributed by 6 global collaborators. The sample metadata nearly always contained a de-identified subject ID, COVID-19 status, age in years and sex. HLA class I and class II types, where available, came from metadata supplied by the sample provider rather than from assay-based typing.

Each collaborating institution followed its own protocols to collect whole blood in K2EDTA tubes. For TCRbeta analysis, collaborators shipped samples as frozen whole blood, isolated PBMCs, or DNA extracted from either of those sample types. The immunoSEQ Assay, a bias-controlled multiplex PCR, was used to amplify TCRbeta CDR3 regions from genomic DNA. As for the authors' bioinformatics: The number of nucleated cells in each sample was estimated from the amplification of reference gene primers within the assay. To quantify the absolute abundance of each unique TCRbeta CDR3 rearrangement, sequence reads were collapsed and filtered. For each sample, productive Simpson clonality was calculated by taking the square root of Simpson's diversity index across productive rearrangements. This immuneACCESS table, as held by TCRdb, lists in-frame sequences with V and J called but not all clones. Of the missing ones, under half trace to an unresolved V gene in checked studies; the others have no known cause. Clonal size and the V and J genes are those of that table, whereas D and trimming came from the DNA. A total of 200,000 to 300,000 clones appear in this sample, 70% to 90% of them only once. The ten largest account for about 2.5% of the sample.

Points the paper makes about the study in general: The quantity of clinical and demographic metadata differed by source and by participant and was supplied without curation.

The V gene is TRBV18 and the J gene is TRBJ1-4; a weak D assignment points to TRBD1 (6 bases agree). The source is a woman between 45 and 65 years old with acute or convalescent COVID-19. The sample comprised peripheral blood. The DNA sequence is TGTGCCAGCTCACCGACAGGTGTGGCGGGTAATGGAAAACTGTTTTTT. Its protein reads: CASSPTGVAGNGKLFF.